The 5 T cell receptor beta chains in this list originate from one sample, sequenced in a study of vaccination and CD4 T cells after COVID-19. Treatment defined: approximately 11-day PBMC culture with coronavirus spike peptide pools or control peptides (ViraFEST assay). What these receptors recognize is not known. With the Oncomine TCR Beta short-read assay, DNA from cultured CD4+ T cells was sequenced. Each CDR3 protein is one row after TCRdb ran MiXCR on the PCR reads. The table shows roughly 15,000 distinct CDR3 sequences, with under 75% occurring only once. Material for sequencing was CD4+ T cells from blood, cultured in vitro. The receptors originated from a human donor who had recovered from COVID-19.

This clonotype appeared a few times. DNA of the CDR3: TGTGCCACCAGCAGACCTAACCGGGACAGCGTTAATCAGCCCCAGCATTTT. Amino acids: CATSRPNRDSVNQPQHF. V and J are TRBV15 and TRBJ1-5; 7 nucleotides match TRBD1. The ends lost 2 bases at V and 4 bases at J; junction bases unmatched: 11. Germline lookup yields CDR1 LNHNV and CDR2 YYDKDF (reference sequence). This CDR3 spans 17 amino acids. The variable domain in full, with the rest retrieved from reference TRBV15 and TRBJ1-5, is DAMVIQNPRYQVTQFGKPVTLSCSQTLNHNVMYWYQQKSSQAPKLLFHYYDKDFNNEADTPDNFQSRRPNTSFCFLDIRSPGLGDTAMYLCATSRPNRDSVNQPQHFGDGTRLSIL.

The chain is built from TRBV12-3 or TRBV12-4 and TRBJ1-6; 7 bases match TRBD1. Trimming removed 2 bases from V and 4 bases from J; junction bases left unmatched: 2. This CDR3 is 15 amino acids long. As DNA, the CDR3 is TGTGCCAGCAGTTTACAGGGGGGGTATAATTCACCCCTCCACTTT. Its translation is CASSLQGGYNSPLHF.

The chain employs TRBV6-1 and TRBJ1-5; D remains unclear. The V gene's germline CDR1 is MNHNS and CDR2 SASEGT. The V end was cut by 3 bases, the J end by 9 bases, with 15 bases between. The CDR3 sequence is 14 residues long. CDR3 bases: TGTGCCAGCAGTGAGCTGGGTCGGGAGGGGCCCCAGCATTTT. Encoded protein: CASSELGREGPQHF.

The rearrangement links TRBV6-1 to TRBJ1-5; TRBD1 is a possible D gene (6 bases). The V end was cut by 0 bases, the J end by 3 bases, with 18 bases between. The CDR3 has 18 amino acids. Germline CDR1 and CDR2: MNHNS and SASEGT. The CDR3 reads CASSEARGQAFANQPQHF. The CDR3 DNA reads as TGTGCCAGCAGTGAAGCGCGGGGGCAGGCTTTTGCCAATCAGCCCCAGCATTTT.

The chain has TRBV11-3 and TRBJ2-1; either TRBD1 or TRBD2 may supply D (5 bases each). The CDR3 consists of 13 residues. V shed 5 bases and J shed 7 bases, with 12 bases lying between them. Germline V gene data show CDR1 as SGHNT and CDR2 as YENEEA. The CDR3 here is CASSINGGNEQFF. The CDR3 DNA sequence: TGTGCCAGCAGCATAAATGGGGGAAATGAGCAGTTCTTC.